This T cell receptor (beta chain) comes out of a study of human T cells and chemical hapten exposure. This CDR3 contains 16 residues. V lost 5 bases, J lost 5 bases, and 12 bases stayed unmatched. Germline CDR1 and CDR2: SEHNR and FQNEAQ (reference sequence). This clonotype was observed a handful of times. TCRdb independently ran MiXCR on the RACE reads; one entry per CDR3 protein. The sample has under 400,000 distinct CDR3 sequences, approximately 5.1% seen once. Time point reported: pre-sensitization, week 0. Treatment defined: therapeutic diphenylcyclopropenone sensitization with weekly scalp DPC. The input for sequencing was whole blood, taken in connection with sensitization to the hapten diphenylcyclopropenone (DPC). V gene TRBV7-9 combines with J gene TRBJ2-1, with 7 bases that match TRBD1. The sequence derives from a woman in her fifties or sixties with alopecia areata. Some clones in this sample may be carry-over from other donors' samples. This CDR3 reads CASSPPGTEPHNEQFF. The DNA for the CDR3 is TGTGCCAGCAGCCCCCCCGGGACAGAGCCTCACAATGAGCAGTTCTTC.